A selection of T cell receptor beta chains follows, all from one sample in a study of shared clonotypes between healthy human individuals. Generated by immunoSEQ multiplex PCR, the TCRdb table keeps only in-frame clones and is missing some. Here the sample spans roughly 650,000 clones, 95% to 96% being singletons. Sequencing was done on a sample of naive CD8+ T cells sorted from blood. The source of these receptors is a woman aged 25 to 45 in good health. Both conserved end residues are part of each CDR3. Each record gives: clone size, D gene, V gene, J gene, CDR3 DNA, CDR3 protein. A D gene is named only where the DNA matches it firmly. Clone size is stated in some rows and not others, as once, few, many or a class when expanded.

.	.	TRBV6-6	TRBJ1-2	TGTGCCAGCAGTTACTTGGACTCCCCTTCGTATGGCTACACCTTC	CASSYLDSPSYGYTF
.	.	TRBV19	TRBJ2-6	TGTGCCAGTAGTATATTGAGCTCTGGGGCCAACGTCCTGACTTTC	CASSILSSGANVLTF
.	.	TRBV5-1	TRBJ2-3	TGCGCCAGCAGCCTTGACACCCTGACAGATACGCAGTATTTT	CASSLDTLTDTQYF
.	TRBD1	TRBV27	TRBJ1-3	TGTGCCAGCAGTCTGAGGGAGGGGGCGAGAGGAAACACCATATATTTT	CASSLREGARGNTIYF
.	TRBD1	TRBV6-5	TRBJ1-5	TGTGCCAGCGCACAGGGGGGAAATCAGCCCCAGCATTTT	CASAQGGNQPQHF
.	.	TRBV28	TRBJ1-2	TGTGCCAGCAGTTTATATAAGGCCGGCCCTCTTAACTATGGCTACACCTTC	CASSLYKAGPLNYGYTF
.	.	TRBV19	TRBJ2-3	TGTGCCAGTAGTATATCACAGGGAGCAGATACGCAGTATTTT	CASSISQGADTQYF
few	.	TRBV7-9	TRBJ2-5	TGTGCGTGGTCGAAGGGCGAACAAGAGACCCAGTACTTC	CAWSKGEQETQYF
.	.	TRBV28	TRBJ1-5	TGTGCCAGCAGTAACAGAGACTATAGCAATCAGCCCCAGCATTTT	CASSNRDYSNQPQHF
.	.	TRBV10-3	TRBJ2-5	TGTGCCATCAGCGCGACCCCGGCTAGCGAGGAAGAGACCCAGTACTTC	CAISATPASEEETQYF
.	.	TRBV6-1	TRBJ2-7	TGTGCCAGCAGTGAGGCAGCCTTAGCGAGCTCCTACGAGCAGTACTTC	CASSEAALASSYEQYF
.	.	TRBV2	TRBJ2-3	TGTGCCACTGGAGGCGGGAGCACAGATACGCAGTATTTT	CATGGGSTDTQYF
.	TRBD1	TRBV5-1	TRBJ1-1	TGCGCCAGCCGATCAGGGACAGGGGCCGGAAATGAAGCTTTCTTT	CASRSGTGAGNEAFF
once	.	TRBV11-2	TRBJ2-2	TGTGCCAGCAGCTCCCGGACCGGGCCGAACACCGGGGAGCTGTTTTTT	CASSSRTGPNTGELFF
once	.	TRBV6-6	TRBJ1-2	TGTGCCAGCAGTTACACACCGTGGGATCCGAACTATGGCTACACCTTC	CASSYTPWDPNYGYTF
.	TRBD2	TRBV5-4	TRBJ2-2	TGTGCCAGCCGACCTGCGGGAGTTACCGGGGAGCTGTTTTTT	CASRPAGVTGELFF
.	TRBD2	TRBV28	TRBJ2-7	TGTGCCAGCAGTCCGACCGGGACTAACTCCTACGAGCAGTACTTC	CASSPTGTNSYEQYF
few	.	TRBV2	TRBJ2-3	TGTGCCATCGCGGGCGGGGGCACAGATACGCAGTATTTT	CAIAGGGTDTQYF
.	.	TRBV6-5	TRBJ2-7	TGTGCCAGCAGTTACGACAGCCAATCCTACGAGCAGTACTTC	CASSYDSQSYEQYF
.	.	TRBV7-9	TRBJ2-6	TGTGCCAGCAGCTTGGTCCTCGGGGCCAACGTCCTGACTTTC	CASSLVLGANVLTF
.	TRBD1	TRBV5-1	TRBJ2-5	TGCGCCAGCAGCCTTGGGGTGGGGACAGAGCAAGAGACCCAGTACTTC	CASSLGVGTEQETQYF
.	TRBD2	TRBV5-4	TRBJ2-7	TGTGCCAGCAGCTTGGCTAGCGGGGGAGACTACGAGCAGTACTTC	CASSLASGGDYEQYF
.	.	TRBV30	TRBJ1-2	TGTGCCTGGAGTGTAGGTCCCGGGGGCGTAGACGGCTACACCTTC	CAWSVGPGGVDGYTF
.	.	TRBV5-8	TRBJ1-4	TGTGCCAGCAGCTTTTCGAGGGGAAAACTGTTTTTT	CASSFSRGKLFF
.	TRBD2	TRBV5-4	TRBJ2-7	TGTGCCAGCAGCTTGCGTGCAGCGGGAGTTTACGAGCAGTACTTC	CASSLRAAGVYEQYF
.	.	TRBV11-1	TRBJ2-7	TGTGCCAGCAGCTACCTGGCGGGGGCGACCTCCGAGCAGTACTTC	CASSYLAGATSEQYF
.	.	TRBV5-6	TRBJ2-2	TGTGCCAGCAGTGCCATAGTTCGGGCGAACACCGGGGAGCTGTTTTTT	CASSAIVRANTGELFF
.	.	TRBV7-2	TRBJ2-7	TGTGCCAGCAGCTCCAGGGTCGAGCAGTACTTC	CASSSRVEQYF
.	TRBD1	TRBV19	TRBJ1-2	TGTGCCAGTACTTGGGACAGGATCTATGGCTACACCTTC	CASTWDRIYGYTF
.	.	TRBV11-2	TRBJ2-7	TGTGCCAGCAGCCCTGGGACGGCCTACGAGCAGTACTTC	CASSPGTAYEQYF
once	TRBD1	TRBV6-5	TRBJ2-1	TGTGCCAGCAGTACCGGACAGGGGCTAGTGAATGAGCAGTTCTTC	CASSTGQGLVNEQFF
.	.	TRBV13	TRBJ2-2	TGTGCCAGCAGCTCAACAGGGAATGGGGCGAACACCGGGGAGCTGTTTTTT	CASSSTGNGANTGELFF
.	TRBD2	TRBV19	TRBJ2-1	TGTGCCAGTACCCCGGGACTAGCGGGAGGGCAGGTAAACAATGAGCAGTTCTTC	CASTPGLAGGQVNNEQFF
.	TRBD1	TRBV5-6	TRBJ1-1	TGTGCCAGCAGGTCACAGGGGGCGGGCACTGAAGCTTTCTTT	CASRSQGAGTEAFF
.	.	TRBV4-1	TRBJ2-5	TGCGCCAGCAGCCAACGGGGAACAGGGGGGGTAGAGACCCAGTACTTC	CASSQRGTGGVETQYF
.	TRBD2	TRBV19	TRBJ2-1	TGTGCCAGTAATAATCGGACTAGCGGAGGCAATGAGCAGTTCTTC	CASNNRTSGGNEQFF
.	.	TRBV11-2	TRBJ1-5	TGTGCCAGCAGCTTACTGGAGGGCCAGCCCCAGCATTTT	CASSLLEGQPQHF
.	.	TRBV19	TRBJ2-7	TGTGCCAGTAGTAGGGCAGTCTCCTACGAGCAGTACTTC	CASSRAVSYEQYF
.	TRBD2	TRBV5-6	TRBJ2-1	TGTGCCAGCAGCTTCGCGGGAGGCTTCTGGAATGAGCAGTTCTTC	CASSFAGGFWNEQFF
.	TRBD2	TRBV4-1	TRBJ2-7	TGCGCCAGCAGCCCAAGAGCGGGAGGGCCTGGCGAGCAGTACTTC	CASSPRAGGPGEQYF
.	.	TRBV13	TRBJ2-7	TGTGCCAGCAGCCAAACCGGGACACAGGGTTACTACGAGCAGTACTTC	CASSQTGTQGYYEQYF
.	.	TRBV5-4	TRBJ2-3	TGTGCCAGCAGCTTGGAAGCGGACACAGATACGCAGTATTTT	CASSLEADTDTQYF
.	.	TRBV27	TRBJ2-2	TGTGCCAGCAGTGCGGGGACAGCCCCCGGGGAGCTGTTTTTT	CASSAGTAPGELFF
.	.	TRBV15	TRBJ2-2	TGTGCCACCAGCCGAAATCCAGGGAACACCGGGGAGCTGTTTTTT	CATSRNPGNTGELFF
.	.	TRBV5-8	TRBJ1-4	TGTGCCAGCAGCTTGGGGGCCGGTGAAAAACTGTTTTTT	CASSLGAGEKLFF
.	TRBD1	TRBV4-1	TRBJ1-3	TGCGCCAGCAGCCAAGCAGGGACAGGGTCTGGAAACACCATATATTTT	CASSQAGTGSGNTIYF
.	.	TRBV11-2	TRBJ2-5	TGTGCCAGCAGCTTAGGGCGGTTTGGGCAGGGAACCCGAGAGACCCAGTACTTC	CASSLGRFGQGTRETQYF
.	TRBD1	TRBV27	TRBJ2-1	TGTGCCAGCACCCTAGGGACAGGAGACAATGAGCAGTTCTTC	CASTLGTGDNEQFF
.	.	TRBV28	TRBJ1-1	TGTGCCACCCCCGAGGGGGGCACTGAAGCTTTCTTT	CATPEGGTEAFF
.	.	TRBV28	TRBJ1-1	TGTGCCAGCAGTTTATTTGAGGGGTTAGAGACTGAAGCTTTCTTT	CASSLFEGLETEAFF
.	TRBD1	TRBV9	TRBJ1-1	TGTGCCAGTTCGACAGGGGGCACTGAAGCTTTCTTT	CASSTGGTEAFF
.	.	TRBV4-1	TRBJ1-1	TGCGCCAGCAGGGGACAAGGGAACGCTGAAGCTTTCTTT	CASRGQGNAEAFF
.	.	TRBV4-1	TRBJ1-5	TGCGCCAGCAGCCAAGACCGAATGGGGGGATATCAGCCCCAGCATTTT	CASSQDRMGGYQPQHF
few	TRBD1	TRBV2	TRBJ1-5	TGTGCCAGCAAAGGACAGGGGACGTATAGCAATCAGCCCCAGCATTTT	CASKGQGTYSNQPQHF
.	TRBD2	TRBV10-1	TRBJ2-6	TGCGCCAGCACACTTAATAGCGGGAGAACCTCTGGGGCCAACGTCCTGACTTTC	CASTLNSGRTSGANVLTF
.	TRBD1	TRBV5-1	TRBJ2-1	TGCGCCAGCAGCTCCGACAGGGGCCCCTACAATGAGCAGTTCTTC	CASSSDRGPYNEQFF